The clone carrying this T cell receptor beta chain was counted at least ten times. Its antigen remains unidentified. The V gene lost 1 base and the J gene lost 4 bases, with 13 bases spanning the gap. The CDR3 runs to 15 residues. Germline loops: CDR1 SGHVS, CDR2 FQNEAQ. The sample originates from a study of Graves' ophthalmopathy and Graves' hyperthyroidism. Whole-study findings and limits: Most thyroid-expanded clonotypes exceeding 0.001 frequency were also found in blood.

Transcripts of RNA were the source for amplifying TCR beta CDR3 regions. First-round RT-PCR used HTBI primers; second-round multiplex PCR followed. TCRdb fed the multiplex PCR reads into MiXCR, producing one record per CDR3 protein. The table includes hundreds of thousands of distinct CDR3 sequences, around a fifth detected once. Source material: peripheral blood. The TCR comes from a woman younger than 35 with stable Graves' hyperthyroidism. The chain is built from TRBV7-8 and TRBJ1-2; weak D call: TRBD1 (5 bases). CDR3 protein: CASSLGGGGSYGYTF. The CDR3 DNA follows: TGTGCCAGCAGCTTAGGGGGGGGAGGAAGCTATGGCTACACCTTC.